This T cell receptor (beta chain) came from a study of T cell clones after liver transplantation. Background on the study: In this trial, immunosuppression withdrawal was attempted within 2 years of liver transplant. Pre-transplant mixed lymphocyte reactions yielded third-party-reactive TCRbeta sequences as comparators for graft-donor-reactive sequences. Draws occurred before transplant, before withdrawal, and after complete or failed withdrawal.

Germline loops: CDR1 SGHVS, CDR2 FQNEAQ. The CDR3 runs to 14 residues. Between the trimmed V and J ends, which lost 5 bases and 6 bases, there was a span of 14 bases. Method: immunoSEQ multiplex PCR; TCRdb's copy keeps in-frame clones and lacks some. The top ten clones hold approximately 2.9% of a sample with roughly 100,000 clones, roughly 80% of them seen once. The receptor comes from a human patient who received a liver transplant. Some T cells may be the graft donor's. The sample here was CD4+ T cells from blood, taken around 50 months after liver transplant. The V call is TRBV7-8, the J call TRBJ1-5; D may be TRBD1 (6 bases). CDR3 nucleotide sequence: TGTGCCAGCAGCGCGGGACATGAAGCTCAGCCCCAGCATTTT. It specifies CASSAGHEAQPQHF.